This entry lists 2 T cell receptor beta chains sequenced from one sample in a study of cytomegalovirus exposure and HLA in healthy donors. Clones were read by immunoSEQ multiplex PCR, and TCRdb kept only the in-frame ones, dropping some. Of around 120,000 clones in the sample, roughly 90% were seen once. Sequenced material: PBMCs. The receptors originated from a woman between 18 and 29 years old in good health and CMV-seropositive.

The rearrangement joins TRBV23-1 to TRBJ1-1; D is possibly TRBD1 (5 bases). TRBV23-1 is classed as an ORF, of uncertain function. Trimming left V 0 bases short and J 0 bases short, with 17 bases between. This CDR3 is built from 18 residues. In DNA form, the CDR3 reads TGCGCCAGCAGTCAATCCGACCAGGGCGGAGGGATGAACACTGAAGCTTTCTTT. Its translation is CASSQSDQGGGMNTEAFF.

The chain is built from TRBV30 and TRBJ1-2; 8 bases are shared with TRBD1. Trimming at V came to 5 bases and at J to 5 bases, leaving 10 bases not matched to a gene. This CDR3 is 14 amino acids long. Germline values: CDR1 GTSNPN, CDR2 SVGIG (reference sequence). This CDR3 is CAWEPGTGHYGYTF. CDR3 in DNA: TGTGCCTGGGAGCCCGGGACAGGTCATTATGGCTACACCTTC.